The T cell receptor beta chain under discussion was sequenced for a study of T cell responses to AZD1222 COVID-19 vaccine. Study-wide background: Second-dose schedules of about 4 or about 12 weeks were combined.

General observations from the study: Sampling that yielded the repertoires occurred only after the peak T cell response. Donors were chiefly white British, with a greater number of females, and clonal diversity was perhaps underestimated.

Remarks on this clone: The antigen is not known.

Sequenced by immunoSEQ multiplex PCR; TCRdb stores in-frame clones only, minus some. The data hold approximately 74,000 clones, with roughly 90% observed a single time. The CDR3 has 15 amino acids. The germline gives CDR1 SGHRS, CDR2 YFSETQ. V lost 3 bases and J lost 6, with 15 bases in between. Sample: peripheral blood, taken on day 0 of AZD1222 vaccination. The V call is TRBV5-1, the J call TRBJ1-4; D is possibly TRBD1 (6 bases). This clonotype originated in an adult in good health. Here the CDR3 reads CASSWRGATDEKLFF. CDR3 coding DNA: TGCGCCAGCAGCTGGAGGGGGGCCACGGATGAAAAACTGTTTTTT. The whole variable domain, filled in from reference TRBV5-1 and TRBJ1-4, reads KAGVTQTPRYLIKTRGQQVTLSCSPISGHRSVSWYQQTPGQGLQFLFEYFSETQRNKGNFPGRFSGRQFSNSRSEMNVSTLELGDSALYLCASSWRGATDEKLFFGSGTQLSVL.